The clone carrying this T cell receptor beta chain was detected only a few times. What it binds is unknown. Time point here: pre-sensitization, week 0. The treatment here: therapeutic diphenylcyclopropenone sensitization with weekly scalp DPC. One entry per CDR3 protein, called by TCRdb with MiXCR from the RACE reads. Here the sample spans 300,000 to 400,000 distinct CDR3 sequences, less than 6.5% being singletons. This entry is derived from a study of human T cells and chemical hapten exposure. Study-wide context: Across the whole study, which lasted around 26 weeks, patients were given diphenylcyclopropenone on the scalp once a week. Upper-back patches of 0.01% DPC were read at 6 days. Regarding the study as a whole: There was alopecia in the donors, so their immune response may differ from that of healthy people. The formation of large CDR3 similarity clusters by expanded TCRs significantly exceeded that of controls.

V lost 2 bases and J 8 bases, leaving 14 bases between the germline ends. This CDR3 has 15 residues. The germline gives CDR1 KGHDR, CDR2 SFDVKD. The chain links TRBV24-1 to TRBJ1-4; D ambiguous. The source material was whole blood, sampled in connection with sensitization to the hapten diphenylcyclopropenone (DPC). The sequence derives from a woman aged 45-59 years with alopecia areata. Some clones in this sample may be carry-over from other donors' samples. In nucleotides, the CDR3 is TGTGCCACCAGTGATTCTATGCGGGCTGACGAAAAACTGTTTTTT. Its translation: CATSDSMRADEKLFF.